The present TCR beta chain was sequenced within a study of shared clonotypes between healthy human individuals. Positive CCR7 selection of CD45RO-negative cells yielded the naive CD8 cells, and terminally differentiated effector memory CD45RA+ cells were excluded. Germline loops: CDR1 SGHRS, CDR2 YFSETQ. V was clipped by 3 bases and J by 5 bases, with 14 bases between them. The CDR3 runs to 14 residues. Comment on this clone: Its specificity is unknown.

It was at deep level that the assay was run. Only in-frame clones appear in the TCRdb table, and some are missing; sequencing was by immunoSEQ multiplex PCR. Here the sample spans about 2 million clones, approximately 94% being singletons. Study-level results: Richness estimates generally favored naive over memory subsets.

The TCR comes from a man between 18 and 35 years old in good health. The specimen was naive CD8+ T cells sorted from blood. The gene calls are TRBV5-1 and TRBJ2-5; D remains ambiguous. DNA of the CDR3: TGCGCCAGCAGCTCCGATCAAGAGTGGGAGACCCAGTACTTC. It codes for CASSSDQEWETQYF.